This T cell receptor beta chain was sequenced in a study of blood T cell repertoires in COVID-19. The wider study: Samples representing acute and convalescent COVID-19 were sourced from the United States, Italy and Spain.

Methods used by the authors: Cell counts per sample came from amplifying reference gene primers. Assay used: immunoSEQ multiplex PCR; TCRdb lists only in-frame clones, some missing. The V and J calls and the clone size are those of that table, but D and trimming were determined from the DNA. The table shows 170,000 or so clones, with more than 85% occurring only once. The germline V gene encodes CDR1 MNHEY and CDR2 SVGAGI. The V segment lost 2 bases and the J segment 4 bases; nucleotides outside the gene matches: 0. This CDR3 comprises 14 residues. Residents of about two dozen US areas, aged roughly 18 to 90 years, made up the participants. Self-reported history from a screening survey and questionnaire set each donor's cohort.

The J gene is TRBJ2-5, the V gene TRBV6-5, with TRBD2 identical over 11 bases. The receptor's source is a woman aged 50 to 60 who had recovered from COVID-19. The material sequenced was PBMCs or T cells enriched from blood (not recorded which). As DNA, the CDR3 is TGTGCCAGCAGTTACGGACTAGCGGGAGAGACCCAGTACTTC. This translates into CASSYGLAGETQYF.